This TCR beta chain was identified in a study of blood T cell repertoires in COVID-19 (dated by TCRdb to 2018 to 2021). Some background on the complete study: The collaborator samples originated in the United States, Italy and Spain and spanned the acute and convalescent phases of COVID-19. The material from the prospective study consisted of cDNA or gDNA derived from T cells, B-cell-depleted T cells, or PBMCs. Deeply sampled blood TCRbeta repertoires from subjects exposed to, actively infected with, or recovered from COVID-19 were included in the dataset. The repertoires were released in a freely available public database meant as a resource for research on the immune response to SARS-CoV-2. The samples were drawn from the first 160 participants of the ongoing ImmuneRACE study and from under 1,500 subjects provided by 6 global collaborators. Nearly every sample came with metadata listing a de-identified subject ID, COVID-19 status, age in years and sex. Where HLA class I and class II types were available, the types were taken from metadata supplied by the sample provider, not from assay-based typing.

On this clone itself: What antigen it recognizes has not been identified. Base-call qualities are not available, and no considerably larger clone is one nucleotide away.

The immunoSEQ Assay, a bias-controlled multiplex PCR, was used to amplify TCRbeta CDR3 regions from genomic DNA. As for the original processing: Nucleated cell counts per sample were estimated from amplification of reference gene primers within the assay. To quantify the absolute abundance of each unique TCRbeta CDR3 rearrangement, sequence reads were collapsed and filtered. For each sample, productive Simpson clonality was calculated by taking the square root of Simpson's diversity index across productive rearrangements. Entries here come from immuneACCESS through TCRdb and include only in-frame sequences with V and J called. Some clones fail to appear in such tables; in the studies checked, an unresolved V gene covers under half of the shortfall, and the cause of the remainder is unknown. That table supplies the V and J calls and clone size; D and trimming were determined from the DNA. This sample is represented by approximately 300,000 clones; 88% of them were singletons. The ten most abundant clones make up around 11% of the sample.

At one collaborating source in Seattle, patients were enrolled during active infection and were followed longitudinally through the course of disease. Each collaborating institution followed its own protocols to collect whole blood in K2EDTA tubes. Collaborator samples were shipped for TCRbeta analysis as frozen whole blood, isolated PBMCs, or DNA extracted from either sample type. Overall study outcomes, separate from this receptor: The amount of clinical and demographic metadata varied by source and participant and was provided uncurated.

Sequences SGDLS (CDR1) and YYNGEE (CDR2) are obtained from the germline V gene. V is cut by 0 bases and J by 4 bases, and the space between the germline ends is 7 bases. CDR3 length: 13 amino acids, cysteine to phenylalanine. Of all the DNA, just the CDR3 is kept, 39 bases in frame from base 1. The specimen sequenced was peripheral blood. This TCR came from a woman between 25 and 40 years old with COVID-19, enrolled during active disease. The V gene is TRBV9 and the J gene is TRBJ1-1, with no D gene named confidently. In nucleotides, the sequence is TGTGCCAGCAGCGTAGGACTCCTCACTGAAGCTTTCTTT. Its coded protein is CASSVGLLTEAFF.